This TCR beta chain was documented in a study of T cells in Graves' hyperthyroidism and ophthalmopathy. Turning to the study itself: Peripheral blood specimens were obtained at initial diagnosis, prior to any treatment.

Graves' hyperthyroidism is called stable when ophthalmopathy does not progress within 18 months. Each patient was aged 18 to 65 and had newly diagnosed hyperthyroidism of under 2 months' duration. TCR beta CDR3 sequences were amplified from RNA transcripts. The primer set for the first-round RT-PCR of the TCR CDR3 was HTBI. TCRdb re-derived calls from the multiplex PCR reads in MiXCR, one entry per CDR3 protein. The sample lists about 590,000 distinct CDR3 sequences; around a sixth were seen once. The sequence derives from a woman under 40 with Graves' hyperthyroidism. The sample consisted of blood.

In nucleotides, the CDR3 is TGTGCCAGCAGTCAACCTAGCGGGAGGAATAGTTGGAATGAGCAGTTCTTC. As protein: CASSQPSGRNSWNEQFF. This chain uses TRBV28 with TRBJ2-1; 11 bases line up with TRBD2. With 5 bases clipped from V and 7 bases from J, the junction kept 13 bases outside the gene matches. The V gene's germline CDR1 is MDHEN and CDR2 SYDVKM. CDR3 length: 17 amino acids.